Described below is a single T cell receptor (beta chain) sequence and its context. The antigen remains undetermined. The library tagged individual cDNA molecules with unique molecular identifiers. TCRdb re-derived calls from the RACE reads in MiXCR, one entry per CDR3 protein. This sample has about 34,000 distinct CDR3 sequences, with roughly 5% found just once. Time point denoted: healthy volunteer bleed at 6 weeks. Extraction of total RNA was performed on unfractionated whole blood. The data originate from a study of human T cells and chemical hapten exposure. Whole-study context: The study traced per-sample TCR yield variation mainly to small differences in pooled library volumes.

Whole-study findings and limits: TCRs whose frequency exceeded 1 in 1000 remained the same following DPC sensitization.

Sequencing was done on a sample of whole blood. This clonotype was obtained from a human donor in good health. Some clones in this sample may be carry-over from other donors' samples.

The CDR3 here is CASSVGPPPFTDTQYF. The CDR3 DNA reads TGTGCCAGCAGCGTAGGCCCCCCCCCGTTCACAGATACGCAGTATTTT. The chain employs TRBV9 and TRBJ2-3; D ambiguous. The CDR3 has 16 amino acids. The germline V and J ends were trimmed by 0 bases and 2 bases, with 13 bases remaining between them. Germline-derived CDR1 and CDR2 are SGDLS and YYNGEE.